This T cell receptor beta chain was found in a study of neurological immune-mediated disorders. This clonotype was picked up many times. From the 5' RACE reads, TCRdb called clonotypes with MiXCR, one entry per CDR3 protein. The profile shows roughly 120,000 distinct CDR3 sequences, about 3.4% of them singletons. Germline V CDR1 and CDR2: MNHEY, SVGAGI. The V end lost 6 bases, the J end lost 4 bases, and 15 bases lay between the germline ends. This CDR3 has 14 residues. This chain joins TRBV6-5 and TRBJ1-1; a possible D gene is TRBD1 (5 bases). The origin of this receptor is a woman between 25 and 40 years old with multiple sclerosis. Sequenced material: PBMCs. CDR3 bases: TGTGCCAGCAGCTGGACGGAGGGGAGCACTGAAGCTTTCTTT. Encoded protein: CASSWTEGSTEAFF.